A single sample gave rise to the 10 T cell receptor beta chains below, sequenced in a study of blood T cell repertoires in COVID-19. Only in-frame clones appear in the TCRdb table, and some are missing; sequencing was by immunoSEQ multiplex PCR. Of about 210,000 clones detected, 65% to 90% appear once; the ten largest clones hold 3.5% to 4%. Specimen: PBMCs or T cells enriched from blood (not recorded which). These receptor sequences come from a woman aged 35 to 49 with acute COVID-19.

The chain carries TRBV12-5 and TRBJ2-3, with 10 bases that match TRBD1. With V trimmed by 5 bases and J by 7 bases, 12 bases remained unmatched. This CDR3 has 16 amino acids. The germline V gene encodes CDR1 LGHNT and CDR2 FRNRAP. The CDR3 loop reads CASGPGGDRGEHTQYF. CDR3 nucleotide sequence: TGTGCTAGTGGTCCCGGGGGGGACAGGGGAGAGCATACGCAGTATTTT.

The rearrangement joins TRBV13 to TRBJ2-1; 10 positions match TRBD2. This CDR3 spans 17 amino acids. With V trimmed by 1 base and J by 4 bases, 7 bases remained unmatched. The germline V gene encodes CDR1 PRHDT and CDR2 FYEKMQ (reference sequence). CDR3 nucleotides: TGTGCCAGCAGCTTAGCCCCTCTAGCGGGAGTATACAATGAGCAGTTCTTC. This sequence encodes CASSLAPLAGVYNEQFF.

The chain uses TRBV6-5 and TRBJ2-5, with 9 nucleotides matching TRBD1. V lost 2 bases and J lost 2; bases outside the gene matches: 3. CDR3 length: 15 residues. Germline CDR1 reads MNHEY; CDR2 reads SVGAGI. The CDR3, as DNA: TGTGCCAGCAGTTACCTGGGGACAGGGCAAGAGACCCAGTACTTC. It codes for CASSYLGTGQETQYF.

The chain links TRBV11-2 to TRBJ2-1; D is perhaps TRBD2 (5 bases). The V gene's germline CDR1 is SGHAT and CDR2 FQNNGV. Deletions cut 4 bases from V and 8 bases from J, with 21 bases between. The CDR3 totals 16 residues. The CDR3 region has the DNA TGTGCCAGCAGCTCCTCCACTAGTGCTGGAAAATATGAGCAGTTCTTC. Protein: CASSSSTSAGKYEQFF.

The rearrangement joins TRBV27 to TRBJ2-1, with 10 bases lining up with TRBD2. The trim removed 6 bases at V and 1 base at J, leaving 6 bases unmatched. Germline assignment: CDR1 MNHEY and CDR2 SMNVEV (reference sequence). This CDR3 contains 16 residues. CDR3 DNA sequence: TGTGCCAGCAGCCCTCTAGCGGGAGTGTCCTACAATGAGCAGTTCTTC. Translated: CASSPLAGVSYNEQFF.

The V call is TRBV5-1, the J call TRBJ2-3, with D maybe TRBD1 (5 bases). V lost 1 base, J lost 5 bases, and 8 bases lay in between. Germline values: CDR1 SGHRS, CDR2 YFSETQ. The CDR3 has 13 residues. The DNA of the CDR3 is TGCGCCAGCAGCTTGAGACAGCTAGATACGCAGTATTTT. This encodes CASSLRQLDTQYF.

The chain recombines TRBV5-1 with TRBJ2-5; D remains unclear. Germline assignment: CDR1 SGHRS and CDR2 YFSETQ. CDR3 length: 14 amino acids. V gave up 5 bases and J gave up 0 bases, with 11 bases separating them. The chain's CDR3 is CASREWRYQETQYF. CDR3 coding DNA: TGCGCCAGCAGGGAGTGGCGTTACCAAGAGACCCAGTACTTC.

The rearrangement links TRBV2 to TRBJ2-1; D is unclear. The ends were cut back, 6 bases at V and 6 bases at J, with 12 bases in the middle. The CDR3 sequence is 13 residues long. Germline V CDR1 and CDR2: SNHLY, FYNNEI. CDR3 loop: CASSLNFLNEQFF. The CDR3 DNA follows: TGTGCCAGCAGCTTAAACTTCCTCAATGAGCAGTTCTTC.

This clone was recorded a few times. The chain joins TRBV28 to TRBJ2-5; tentative D call: TRBD2 (6 bases). From germline, CDR1 is MDHEN and CDR2 SYDVKM. V dropped 4 bases and J dropped 2 bases, with 11 bases sitting between them. CDR3 length equals 14 residues. CDR3 nucleotide sequence: TGTGCCAGCAGTTGGGGAGGCAGGCAAGAGACCCAGTACTTC. This encodes CASSWGGRQETQYF.

This clone was observed a handful of times. The J gene is TRBJ1-1, the V gene TRBV27; D may be TRBD1 (5 bases). Trimming took 5 bases from V and 6 from J, leaving 16 bases between them. The CDR3 runs to 14 residues. CDR1 MNHEY and CDR2 SMNVEV come from the germline V gene (reference sequence). The CDR3 here is CASSRRGHLAEAFF. In DNA, the CDR3 is TGTGCCAGCAGTCGCCGCGGACATTTGGCTGAAGCTTTCTTT.